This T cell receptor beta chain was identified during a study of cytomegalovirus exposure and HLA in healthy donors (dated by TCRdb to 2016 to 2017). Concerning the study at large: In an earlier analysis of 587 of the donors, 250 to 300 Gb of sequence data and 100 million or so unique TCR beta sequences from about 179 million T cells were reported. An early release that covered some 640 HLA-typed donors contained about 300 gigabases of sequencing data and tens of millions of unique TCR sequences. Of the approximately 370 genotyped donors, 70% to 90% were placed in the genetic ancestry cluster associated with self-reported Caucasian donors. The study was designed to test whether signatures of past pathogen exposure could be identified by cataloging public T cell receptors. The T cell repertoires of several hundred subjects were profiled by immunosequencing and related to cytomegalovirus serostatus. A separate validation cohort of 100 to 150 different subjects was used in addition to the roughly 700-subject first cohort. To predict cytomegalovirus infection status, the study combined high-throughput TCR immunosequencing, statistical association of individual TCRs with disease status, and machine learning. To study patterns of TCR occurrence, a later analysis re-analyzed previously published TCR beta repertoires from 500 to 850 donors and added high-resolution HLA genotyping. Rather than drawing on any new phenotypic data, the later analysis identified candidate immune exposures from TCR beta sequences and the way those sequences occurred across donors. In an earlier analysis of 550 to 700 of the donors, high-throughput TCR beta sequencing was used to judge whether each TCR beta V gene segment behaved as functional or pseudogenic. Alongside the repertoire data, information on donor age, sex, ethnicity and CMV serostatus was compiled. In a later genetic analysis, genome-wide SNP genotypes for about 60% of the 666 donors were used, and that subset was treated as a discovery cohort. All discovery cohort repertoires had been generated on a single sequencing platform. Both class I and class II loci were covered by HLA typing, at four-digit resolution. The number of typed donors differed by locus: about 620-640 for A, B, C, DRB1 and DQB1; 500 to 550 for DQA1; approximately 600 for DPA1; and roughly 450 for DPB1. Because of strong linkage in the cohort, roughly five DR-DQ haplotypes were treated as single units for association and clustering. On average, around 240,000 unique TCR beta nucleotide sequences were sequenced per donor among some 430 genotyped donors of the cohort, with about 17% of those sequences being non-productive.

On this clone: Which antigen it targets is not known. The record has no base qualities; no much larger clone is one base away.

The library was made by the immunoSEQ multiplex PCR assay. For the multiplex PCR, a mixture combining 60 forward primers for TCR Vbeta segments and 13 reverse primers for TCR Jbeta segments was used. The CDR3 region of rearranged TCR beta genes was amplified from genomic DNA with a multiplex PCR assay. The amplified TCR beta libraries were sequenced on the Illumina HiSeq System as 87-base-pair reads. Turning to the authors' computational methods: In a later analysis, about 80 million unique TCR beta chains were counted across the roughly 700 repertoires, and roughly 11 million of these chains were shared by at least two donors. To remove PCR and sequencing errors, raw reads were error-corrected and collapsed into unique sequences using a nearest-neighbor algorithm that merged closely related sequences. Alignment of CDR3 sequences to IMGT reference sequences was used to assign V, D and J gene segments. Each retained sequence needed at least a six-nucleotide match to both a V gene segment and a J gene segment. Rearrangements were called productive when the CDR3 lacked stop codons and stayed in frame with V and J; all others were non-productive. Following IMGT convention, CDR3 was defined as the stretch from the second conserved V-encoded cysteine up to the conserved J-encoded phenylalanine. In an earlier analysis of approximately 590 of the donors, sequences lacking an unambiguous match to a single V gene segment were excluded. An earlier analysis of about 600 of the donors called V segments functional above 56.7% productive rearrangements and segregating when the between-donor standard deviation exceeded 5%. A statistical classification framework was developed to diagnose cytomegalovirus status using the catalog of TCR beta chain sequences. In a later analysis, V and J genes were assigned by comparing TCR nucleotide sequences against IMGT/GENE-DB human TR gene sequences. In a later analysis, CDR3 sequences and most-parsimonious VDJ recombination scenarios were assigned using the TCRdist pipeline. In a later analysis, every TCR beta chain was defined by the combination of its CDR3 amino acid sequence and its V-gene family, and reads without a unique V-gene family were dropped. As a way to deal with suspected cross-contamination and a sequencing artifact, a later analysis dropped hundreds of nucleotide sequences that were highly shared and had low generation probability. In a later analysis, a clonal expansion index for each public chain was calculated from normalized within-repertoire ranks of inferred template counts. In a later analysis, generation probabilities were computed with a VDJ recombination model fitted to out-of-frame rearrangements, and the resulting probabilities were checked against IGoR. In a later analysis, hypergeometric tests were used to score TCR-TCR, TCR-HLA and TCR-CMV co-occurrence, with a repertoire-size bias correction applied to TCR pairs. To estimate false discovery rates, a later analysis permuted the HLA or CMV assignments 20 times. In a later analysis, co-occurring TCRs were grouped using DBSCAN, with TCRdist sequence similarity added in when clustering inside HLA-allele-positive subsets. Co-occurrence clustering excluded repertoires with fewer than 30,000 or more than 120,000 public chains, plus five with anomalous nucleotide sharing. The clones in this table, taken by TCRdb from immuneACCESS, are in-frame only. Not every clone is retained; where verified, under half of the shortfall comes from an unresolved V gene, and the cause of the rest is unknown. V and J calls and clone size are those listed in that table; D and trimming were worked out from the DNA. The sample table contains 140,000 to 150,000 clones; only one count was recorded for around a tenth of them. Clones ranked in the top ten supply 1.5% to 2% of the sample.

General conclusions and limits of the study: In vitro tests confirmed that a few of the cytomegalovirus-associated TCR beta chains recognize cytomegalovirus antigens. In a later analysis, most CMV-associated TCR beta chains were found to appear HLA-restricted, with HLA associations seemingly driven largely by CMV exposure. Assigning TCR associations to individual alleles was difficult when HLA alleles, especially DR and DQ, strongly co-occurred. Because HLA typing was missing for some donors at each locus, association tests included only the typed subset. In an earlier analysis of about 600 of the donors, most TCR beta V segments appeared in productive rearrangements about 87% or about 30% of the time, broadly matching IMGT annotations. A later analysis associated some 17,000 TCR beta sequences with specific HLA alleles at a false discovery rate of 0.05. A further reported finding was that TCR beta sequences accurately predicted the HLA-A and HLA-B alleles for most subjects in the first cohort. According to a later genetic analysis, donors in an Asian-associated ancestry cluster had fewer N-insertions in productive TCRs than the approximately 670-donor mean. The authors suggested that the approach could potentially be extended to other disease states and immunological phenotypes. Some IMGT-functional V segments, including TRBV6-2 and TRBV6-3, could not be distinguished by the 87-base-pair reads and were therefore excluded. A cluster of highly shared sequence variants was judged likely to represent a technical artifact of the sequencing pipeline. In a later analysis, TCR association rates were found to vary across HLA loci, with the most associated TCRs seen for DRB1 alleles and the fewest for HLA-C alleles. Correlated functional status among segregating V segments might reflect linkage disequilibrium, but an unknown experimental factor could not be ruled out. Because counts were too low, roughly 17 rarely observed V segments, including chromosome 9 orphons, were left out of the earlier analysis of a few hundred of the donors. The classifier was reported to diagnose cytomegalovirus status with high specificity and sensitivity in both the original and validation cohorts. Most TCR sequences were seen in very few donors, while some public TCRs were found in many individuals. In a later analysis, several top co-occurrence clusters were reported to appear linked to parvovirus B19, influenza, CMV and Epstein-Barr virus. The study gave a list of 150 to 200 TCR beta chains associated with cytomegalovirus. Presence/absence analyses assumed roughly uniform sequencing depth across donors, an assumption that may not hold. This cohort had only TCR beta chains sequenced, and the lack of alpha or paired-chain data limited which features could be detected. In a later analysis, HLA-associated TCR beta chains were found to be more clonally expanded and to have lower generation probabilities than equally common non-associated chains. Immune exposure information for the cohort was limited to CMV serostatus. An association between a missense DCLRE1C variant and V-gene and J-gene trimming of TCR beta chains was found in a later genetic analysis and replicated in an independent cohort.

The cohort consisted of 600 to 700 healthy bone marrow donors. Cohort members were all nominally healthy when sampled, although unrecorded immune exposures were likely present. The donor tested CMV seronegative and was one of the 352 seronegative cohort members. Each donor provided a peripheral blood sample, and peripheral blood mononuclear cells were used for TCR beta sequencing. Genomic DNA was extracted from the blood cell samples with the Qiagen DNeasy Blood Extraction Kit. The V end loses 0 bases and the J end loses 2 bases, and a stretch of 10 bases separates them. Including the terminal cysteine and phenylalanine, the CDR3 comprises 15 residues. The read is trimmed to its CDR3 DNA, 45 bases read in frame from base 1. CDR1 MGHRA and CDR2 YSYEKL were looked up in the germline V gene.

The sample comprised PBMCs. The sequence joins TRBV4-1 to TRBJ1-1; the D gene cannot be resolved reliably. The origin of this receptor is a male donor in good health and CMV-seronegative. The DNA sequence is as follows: TGCGCCAGCAGCCAAGATGGCAGATTAAACACTGAAGCTTTCTTT. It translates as CASSQDGRLNTEAFF.